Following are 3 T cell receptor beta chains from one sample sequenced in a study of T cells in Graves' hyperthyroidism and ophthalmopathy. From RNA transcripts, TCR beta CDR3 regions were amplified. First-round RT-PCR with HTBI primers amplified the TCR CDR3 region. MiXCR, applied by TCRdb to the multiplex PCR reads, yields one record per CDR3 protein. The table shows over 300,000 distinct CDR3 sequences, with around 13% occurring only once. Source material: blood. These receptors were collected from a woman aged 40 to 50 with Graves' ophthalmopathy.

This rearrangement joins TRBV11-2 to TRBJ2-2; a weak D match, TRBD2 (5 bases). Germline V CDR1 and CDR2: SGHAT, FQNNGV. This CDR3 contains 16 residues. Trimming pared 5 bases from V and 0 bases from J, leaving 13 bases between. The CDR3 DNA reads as TGTGCCAGCAGCCCCTCGGGCGGGTCGAACACCGGGGAGCTGTTTTTT. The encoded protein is CASSPSGGSNTGELFF.

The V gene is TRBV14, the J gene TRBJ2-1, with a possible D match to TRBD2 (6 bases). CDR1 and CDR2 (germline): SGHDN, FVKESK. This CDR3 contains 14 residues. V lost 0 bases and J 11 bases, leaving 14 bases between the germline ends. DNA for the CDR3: TGTGCCAGCAGCCAAGATAGGCTAGCGACGAAGCAGTTCTTC. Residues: CASSQDRLATKQFF.

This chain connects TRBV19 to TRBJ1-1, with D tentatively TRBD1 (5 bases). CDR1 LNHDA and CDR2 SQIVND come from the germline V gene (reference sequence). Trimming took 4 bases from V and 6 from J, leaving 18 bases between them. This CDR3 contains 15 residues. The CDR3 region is CASSTPGTGRAEAFF. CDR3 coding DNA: TGTGCCAGTAGTACTCCCGGGACCGGGCGAGCTGAAGCTTTCTTT.